This T cell receptor (beta chain) emerged from a study of blood T cell repertoires in COVID-19. Method: immunoSEQ multiplex PCR; TCRdb's copy keeps in-frame clones and lacks some. The table records about 28,000 clones, more than 75% of them present only once. V gave up 3 bases and J gave up 6 bases; unmatched junction bases: 5. The CDR3 covers 15 residues. CDR1 and CDR2 from the germline V gene are KGHSH and LQKENI. The sequence came from a human donor in a cohort sampled during active COVID-19. Sequencing was done on a sample of peripheral blood. The chain links TRBV18 to TRBJ2-3; TRBD2 agrees at 11 bases. CDR3 coding DNA: TGTGCCAGCTCACCGACTAGCGGGGATTTGGATACGCAGTATTTT. Translation gives CASSPTSGDLDTQYF.